Listed here are 19 T cell receptor beta chains from one sample, sequenced in a study of blood T cell repertoires in COVID-19. Sequenced by immunoSEQ multiplex PCR; TCRdb stores in-frame clones only, minus some. The sample has roughly 200,000 clones; approximately 88% are singletons. Specimen: peripheral blood. The origin of the receptors is a woman aged 40 to 50 with COVID-19, enrolled during active disease.

V is TRBV2 and J is TRBJ2-3; TRBD2 is a possible D gene (5 bases). Germline values: CDR1 SNHLY, CDR2 FYNNEI. With 7 bases removed from V and 3 bases from J, the gap between germline ends came to 14 bases. This CDR3 is built from 14 residues. CDR3 protein: CASTRVGGTDTQYF. CDR3 DNA sequence: TGTGCCAGCACGAGGGTAGGTGGAACAGATACGCAGTATTTT.

Here the CDR3 reads CASSRRGAAGSETQYF. In DNA, the CDR3 is TGTGCCAGCAGCCGCCGGGGGGCGGCGGGGTCTGAGACCCAGTACTTC. The chain uses TRBV3-1 (or the pseudogene TRBV3-2) and TRBJ2-5; maybe TRBD2 (7 bases). Germline CDR1 and CDR2: LGHDT and YNNKEL (reference sequence). The ends were cut back, 4 bases at V and 5 bases at J, with 20 bases in the middle. This CDR3 comprises 16 residues.

This clone was found a few times. The chain links TRBV6-6 to TRBJ2-1, with 7 bases matching TRBD1. The CDR3 is 15 amino acids. The junction had 4 bases not matched to a gene; V was cut back by 5 bases and J by 0 bases. Germline values: CDR1 MNHNY, CDR2 SVGAGI (reference sequence). CDR3 residues: CASSISGGSYNEQFF. CDR3 DNA sequence: TGTGCCAGCAGTATTTCAGGGGGCTCCTACAATGAGCAGTTCTTC.

The count of this clone is one. The rearrangement uses TRBV6-4 and TRBJ1-1; D might be TRBD1 (6 bases). This CDR3 has 16 residues. Trimming took 5 bases from V and 0 from J, leaving 16 bases between them. CDR1 is MRHNA, CDR2 SNTAGT, per germline. The CDR3 DNA follows: TGTGCCAGCAGTTACAGGGAGACCGGGGTGAACACTGAAGCTTTCTTT. Translating gives CASSYRETGVNTEAFF.

The rearrangement joins TRBV10-1 to TRBJ1-3, with D unresolved. CDR3 size: 14 residues. Between the trimmed V and J ends, which lost 5 bases and 0 bases, there was a span of 8 bases. Germline CDR1 is WNHNN and CDR2 is SYGVQD (reference sequence). The CDR3 spells CASSPTDSGNTIYF. The CDR3 DNA reads as TGCGCCAGCAGTCCGACTGACTCTGGAAACACCATATATTTT.

The chain is built from TRBV12-3 or TRBV12-4 and TRBJ1-2, with 9 bases identical to TRBD1. J was trimmed by 5 bases and V by 5 bases; bases with no gene match: 3. This CDR3 is built from 13 residues. The CDR3 DNA reads as TGTGCCAGCAGTCCGACAGGGGGGTATGGCTACACCTTC. It translates to CASSPTGGYGYTF.

The chain recombines TRBV6-5 with TRBJ1-2, with 12 bases aligning to TRBD1. The CDR3 covers 14 residues. CDR1 MNHEY and CDR2 SVGAGI come from the germline V gene. The V and J ends lost 7 bases and 8 bases, in that order; junction bases with no gene match: 8. This CDR3 reads CASNPAGTGGGYTF. Here the CDR3 DNA reads TGTGCCAGCAATCCCGCCGGGACAGGGGGCGGCTACACCTTC.

V gene TRBV11-2 combines with J gene TRBJ1-6; D ambiguous. Trimming removed 7 bases from V and 15 bases from J, with 19 bases in between. Germline V gene sequence: CDR1 SGHAT, CDR2 FQNNGV. This CDR3 has 13 residues. The CDR3 reads CASTSEVLAHLHF. The DNA for the CDR3 is TGTGCCAGCACCTCTGAGGTTTTGGCCCACCTCCACTTT.

The chain combines TRBV7-9 with TRBJ1-5, with 8 positions matching TRBD1. This CDR3 comprises 15 residues. Germline loops: CDR1 SEHNR, CDR2 FQNEAQ (reference sequence). Germline trimming cut 3 bases from V and 6 bases from J; bases unmatched to any gene: 7. CDR3: CASSLVARGPQPQHF. CDR3 nucleotide sequence: TGTGCCAGCAGCTTGGTGGCCAGGGGGCCTCAGCCCCAGCATTTT.

The rearrangement links TRBV12-3 or TRBV12-4 to TRBJ1-1; D remains ambiguous. Trimming left V 3 bases short and J 6 bases short, with 8 bases between. The CDR3 is 12 residues long. In DNA form, the CDR3 reads TGTGCCAGCAGTTTTACAACCGCTGAAGCTTTCTTT. This gives the protein CASSFTTAEAFF.

This sequence joins TRBV7-3 and TRBJ1-3; D might be TRBD1 (6 bases). The CDR3 sequence is 14 residues long. V was shortened by 5 bases and J by 1 base, with 9 bases between the two germline ends. Germline V gene sequence: CDR1 SGHTA, CDR2 FQGTGA. The chain's CDR3 is CASSATGSGNTIYF. CDR3 coding DNA: TGTGCCAGCAGCGCCACAGGGTCTGGAAACACCATATATTTT.

This clone came up a few times. The genes are TRBV2 and TRBJ2-3, with 7 bases identical to TRBD2. Germline V gives CDR1 SNHLY, CDR2 FYNNEI. The CDR3 is made up of 16 amino acids. The V and J ends lost 4 bases and 0 bases, in that order; junction bases with no gene match: 7. In DNA, the CDR3 is TGTGCCAGCAGTGCCGAGACTAGCCTGAGCACAGATACGCAGTATTTT. It translates to CASSAETSLSTDTQYF.

The rearrangement uses TRBV5-6 and TRBJ1-4; 8 bases line up with TRBD1. Looked up from germline, CDR1 is SGHDT and CDR2 is YYEEEE. The CDR3 has 14 amino acids. V dropped 4 bases and J dropped 6; count of bases not matched to a gene: 5. For the CDR3, the DNA is TGTGCCAGCAGCCCCAGGGGGCGGGATGAAAAACTGTTTTTT. Protein product: CASSPRGRDEKLFF.

The CDR3 loop is CASSDGGDGGDTQYF. CDR3 coding DNA: TGTGCCAGCAGTGACGGAGGGGATGGAGGAGATACGCAGTATTTT. The chain has TRBV2 and TRBJ2-3; tentative D call: TRBD2 (6 bases). Trimming pared 3 bases from V and 5 bases from J, leaving 15 bases between. The CDR3 has 15 amino acids. Germline assignment: CDR1 SNHLY and CDR2 FYNNEI.

The V and J genes are TRBV27 and TRBJ1-2; 7 bases are shared with TRBD1. There are 16 residues in the CDR3. V gave up 6 bases and J gave up 7 bases; unmatched junction bases: 17. Germline V CDR1 and CDR2: MNHEY, SMNVEV (reference sequence). The CDR3 loop is CASSLWTGSRLIGYTF. CDR3 coding DNA: TGTGCCAGCAGCCTCTGGACAGGATCCAGGCTCATTGGCTACACCTTC.

The chain is built from TRBV5-5 and TRBJ2-7; 11 nucleotides align to TRBD2. CDR3 size: 13 residues. V was pared by 5 bases and J by 5 bases, with 3 bases of the junction left unmatched. CDR1 is SGHKS and CDR2 is YYEKEE in the germline V gene (reference sequence). The CDR3 reads CASRTSGDHEQYF. DNA of the CDR3: TGTGCCAGCAGGACTAGCGGGGATCACGAGCAGTACTTC.

The chain is built from TRBV4-1 and TRBJ2-7; 7 bases agree with TRBD2. CDR1 is MGHRA and CDR2 is YSYEKL in the germline V gene. This CDR3 has 14 amino acids. V shed 5 bases, J shed 0 bases, and the junction held 4 bases outside the gene matches. The CDR3, as DNA: TGCGCCAGCAGCTCGCGGGGGAGCTCCTACGAGCAGTACTTC. Protein sequence: CASSSRGSSYEQYF.

In its sample, this clone was seen a few times. The rearrangement uses TRBV16 and TRBJ1-2, with TRBD1 as a possible D gene (6 bases). CDR3 size: 12 residues. Deletions cut 4 bases from V and 5 bases from J, with 8 bases between. Germline V gene lookup returns CDR1 KGHSY and CDR2 FQNENV. CDR3 bases: TGTGCCAGCAGCCGCCAGGGGTATGGCTACACCTTC. Its protein product is CASSRQGYGYTF. Using reference TRBV16 and TRBJ1-2 for the parts outside the CDR3, the full variable domain is GEEVAQTPKHLVRGEGQKAKLYCAPIKGHSYVFWYQQVLKNEFKFLISFQNENVFDETGMPKERFSAKCLPNSPCSLEIQATKLEDSAVYFCASSRQGYGYTFGSGTRLTVV.

The genes are TRBV19 and TRBJ1-6; D possibly corresponds to TRBD1 (6 bases). CDR1 and CDR2 from the germline V gene are LNHDA and SQIVND (reference sequence). V was clipped by 7 bases and J by 4 bases, with 14 bases between them. This CDR3 is built from 15 residues. CDR3 DNA: TGTGCCAGTAACCCAGGACAGTTTTATAATTCACCCCTCCACTTT. It translates to CASNPGQFYNSPLHF.